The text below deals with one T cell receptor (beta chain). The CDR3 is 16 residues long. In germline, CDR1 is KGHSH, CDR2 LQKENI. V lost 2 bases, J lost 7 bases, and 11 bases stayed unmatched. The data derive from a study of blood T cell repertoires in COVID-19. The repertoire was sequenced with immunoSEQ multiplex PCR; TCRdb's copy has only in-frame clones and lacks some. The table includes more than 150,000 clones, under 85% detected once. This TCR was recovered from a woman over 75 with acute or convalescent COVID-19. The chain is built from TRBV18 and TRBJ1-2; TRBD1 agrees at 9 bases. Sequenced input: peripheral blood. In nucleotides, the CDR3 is TGTGCCAGCTCACCAGCAGTCGGGGACAGGGCAACTGGCTACACCTTC. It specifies CASSPAVGDRATGYTF.